This T cell receptor beta chain was identified during a study of T cells in Graves' hyperthyroidism and ophthalmopathy. Broader study findings: In blood, most of the thyroid clonotypes expanded above 0.001 were also present. Ophthalmopathy and stable hyperthyroidism were separated by a 13 V-J model.

TCR beta CDR3 regions were amplified from RNA transcripts. HTBI primers were used for first-round RT-PCR of the TCR CDR3. TCRdb reanalysed the multiplex PCR reads using MiXCR and keeps one entry per CDR3 protein. The data hold 450,000 to 550,000 distinct CDR3 sequences, with roughly a quarter observed a single time. This clonotype has at least ten counts. What it binds is unknown. Input material: blood. This receptor was obtained from a woman aged 25 to 45 with Graves' ophthalmopathy.

In nucleotides, the CDR3 is TGTGCCAGCAGCACCGACAGTGCGAACACCGGGGAGCTGTTTTTT. Amino acids: CASSTDSANTGELFF. V is TRBV7-3 and J is TRBJ2-2; a possible D gene is TRBD1 (5 bases). This CDR3 comprises 15 residues. V was shortened by 5 bases and J by 0 bases, with 10 bases between the two germline ends. Germline V gene sequence: CDR1 SGHTA, CDR2 FQGTGA. The whole variable domain, filled in from reference TRBV7-3 and TRBJ2-2, reads GAGVSQTPSNKVTEKGKYVELRCDPISGHTALYWYRQSLGQGPEFLIYFQGTGAADDSGLPNDRFFAVRPEGSVSTLKIQRTERGDSAVYLCASSTDSANTGELFFGEGSRLTVL.